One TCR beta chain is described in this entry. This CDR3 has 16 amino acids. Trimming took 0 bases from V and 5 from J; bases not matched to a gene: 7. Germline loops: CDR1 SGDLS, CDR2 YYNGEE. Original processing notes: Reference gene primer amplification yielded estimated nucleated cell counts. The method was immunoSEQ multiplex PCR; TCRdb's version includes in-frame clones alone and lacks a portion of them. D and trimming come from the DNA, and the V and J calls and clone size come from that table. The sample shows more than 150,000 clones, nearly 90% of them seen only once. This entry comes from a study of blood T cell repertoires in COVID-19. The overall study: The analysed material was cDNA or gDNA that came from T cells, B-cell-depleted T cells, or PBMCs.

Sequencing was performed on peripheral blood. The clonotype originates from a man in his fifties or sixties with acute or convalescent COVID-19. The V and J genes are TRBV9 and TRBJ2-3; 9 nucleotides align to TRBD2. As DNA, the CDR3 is TGTGCCAGCAGCGTAGGCGCGGGAGGGCCTGGAGATACGCAGTATTTT. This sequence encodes CASSVGAGGPGDTQYF.